Listed here are 5 T cell receptor beta chains from one sample, sequenced in a study of spatial heterogeneity in lung cancer. TCRdb recomputed calls from the 5' RACE reads with MiXCR, one row per CDR3 protein. Here the sample spans tens of thousands of distinct CDR3 sequences, roughly 14% being singletons. Regarding time point: sample taken at primary tumor resection. Researchers sequenced whole RNA taken from tumor, nontumor lung or frozen PBMC without sorting. Sequenced here: PBMCs, sampled at surgery. The receptors were gathered from a male donor with early-stage non-small cell lung cancer.

The sample holds a few counts of this clonotype. The chain joins TRBV5-1 to TRBJ1-1, with D hard to call. The CDR3 spans 15 residues. The V gene's germline CDR1 is SGHRS and CDR2 YFSETQ. V shed 1 base and J shed 1 base, with 11 bases lying between them. CDR3 nucleotides: TGCGCCAGCAGCTTGTTAACAGCTGGGAACACTGAAGCTTTCTTT. As protein: CASSLLTAGNTEAFF.

This clonotype was detected many times. For the CDR3, the DNA is TGTGCCAGTAGTATAGCTCCTAGCGGATCCTACAATGAGCAGTTCTTC. This gives the protein CASSIAPSGSYNEQFF. This sequence joins TRBV19 and TRBJ2-1; 7 positions match TRBD2. This CDR3 spans 16 amino acids. V shed 1 base, J shed 1 base, and the junction held 4 bases outside the gene matches. In germline, CDR1 is LNHDA, CDR2 SQIVND (reference sequence).

The V and J genes are TRBV20-1 and TRBJ2-5; 7 nucleotides align to TRBD2. Looked up from germline, CDR1 is DFQATT and CDR2 is SNEGSKA (reference sequence). The CDR3 loop spans 15 amino acids. The V gene end was trimmed by 6 bases and the J gene end by 3 bases; junction bases not matched to a gene: 13. This CDR3 reads CSAVGASGREETQYF. The DNA for the CDR3 is TGCAGTGCCGTAGGCGCTAGCGGTCGAGAAGAGACCCAGTACTTC.

This clonotype has just a few counts. V usage is TRBV12-3 or TRBV12-4 and J usage is TRBJ1-6, with D perhaps matching TRBD1 (5 bases). V was clipped by 3 bases and J by 10 bases, with 13 bases between them. CDR3 size: 14 residues. The DNA of the CDR3 is TGTGCCAGCAGTTTTAAACTCGGGGACTCACCCCTCCACTTT. It translates to CASSFKLGDSPLHF.

This clonotype has only a few counts. The chain employs TRBV11-3 and TRBJ2-7; TRBD2 might be the D (6 bases). From germline, CDR1 is SGHNT and CDR2 YENEEA. The V end lost 5 bases, the J end lost 3 bases, and 11 bases lay between the germline ends. The CDR3 is 13 amino acids. CDR3: CASSQAGGYEQYF. The CDR3 DNA reads TGTGCCAGCAGCCAGGCCGGGGGCTACGAGCAGTACTTC.